A selection of T cell receptor beta chains follows, all from one sample in a study of cytomegalovirus exposure and HLA in healthy donors. The protocol was immunoSEQ multiplex PCR, while the TCRdb copy is restricted to in-frame clones and leaves out a portion. The repertoire has approximately 100,000 clones, around 79% of them found once; the top ten carry around 4.5%. Source material: PBMCs. The receptors derive from a woman in her thirties or forties in good health and CMV-seronegative. The CDR3 runs from the conserved cysteine through the conserved F or W. The D gene is left open where the match is weak. Some rows have no size entry. The others give once, few or many, or a class for an expanded clone.

j_gene: TRBJ1-2; abundance: NA; d_gene: TRBD1; v_gene: TRBV4-3; CDR3nt: TGCGCCAGCAGCCAAGGGCTCGGGACAGGCTCTGGCTATGGCTACACCTTC; CDR3aa: CASSQGLGTGSGYGYTF
j_gene: TRBJ2-5; abundance: NA; d_gene: NA; v_gene: TRBV4-2; CDR3nt: TGTGCCAGCAGCCAAGATCTTTCTAGCTGGGAGACCCAGTACTTC; CDR3aa: CASSQDLSSWETQYF
j_gene: TRBJ1-5; abundance: NA; d_gene: TRBD1; v_gene: TRBV4-3; CDR3nt: TGCGCCAGCAGCGAGGGGGCCGCTGAGGGTCAGCCCCAGCATTTT; CDR3aa: CASSEGAAEGQPQHF
j_gene: TRBJ1-4; abundance: NA; d_gene: NA; v_gene: TRBV9; CDR3nt: TGTGCCAGCACCCCGGGGGGCTCTGAAAAACTGTTTTTT; CDR3aa: CASTPGGSEKLFF
j_gene: TRBJ2-7; abundance: few; d_gene: NA; v_gene: TRBV7-3; CDR3nt: TGTGCCAGCAGCGACAACCGGGGGGACACCCCCTACGAGCAGTACTTC; CDR3aa: CASSDNRGDTPYEQYF
j_gene: TRBJ1-5; abundance: NA; d_gene: NA; v_gene: TRBV10-3; CDR3nt: TGTGCCATCAGTGATCTCGGTAAGGGGGACAATCAGCCCCAGCATTTT; CDR3aa: CAISDLGKGDNQPQHF
j_gene: TRBJ2-5; abundance: NA; d_gene: NA; v_gene: TRBV5-8; CDR3nt: TGTGCCAGCAGCTTGGCTCCAGGGGGGGAGACCCAGTACTTC; CDR3aa: CASSLAPGGETQYF
j_gene: TRBJ1-6; abundance: NA; d_gene: NA; v_gene: TRBV5-1; CDR3nt: TGCGCCAGCAGCCCCGGGACCTATAATTCACCCCTCCACTTT; CDR3aa: CASSPGTYNSPLHF
j_gene: TRBJ1-6; abundance: NA; d_gene: NA; v_gene: TRBV2; CDR3nt: TGTGCCAGCAGGCCCACCTCAACAGTGAATAATTCACCCCTCCACTTT; CDR3aa: CASRPTSTVNNSPLHF
j_gene: TRBJ2-7; abundance: NA; d_gene: NA; v_gene: TRBV27; CDR3nt: TGTGCCAGCAGTTGGGGGGTGAACTACGAGCAGTACTTC; CDR3aa: CASSWGVNYEQYF
j_gene: TRBJ2-7; abundance: once; d_gene: NA; v_gene: TRBV5-4; CDR3nt: TGTGCCAGCAGCCCTACCGGAGCCAGTAGCTCCTACGAGCAGTACTTC; CDR3aa: CASSPTGASSSYEQYF
j_gene: TRBJ1-1; abundance: NA; d_gene: TRBD1; v_gene: TRBV29-1; CDR3nt: TGCAGCGCTGTGACAGGGGGCGTCTCTGAAGCTTTCTTT; CDR3aa: CSAVTGGVSEAFF
j_gene: TRBJ1-1; abundance: NA; d_gene: TRBD1; v_gene: TRBV6-6; CDR3nt: TGTGCCAGCAGTTTTCAGGGACAGCCCACTGAAGCTTTCTTT; CDR3aa: CASSFQGQPTEAFF
j_gene: TRBJ2-7; abundance: NA; d_gene: NA; v_gene: TRBV5-1; CDR3nt: TGCGCCAGCAGTTCCCGGGGATACGAGCAGTACTTC; CDR3aa: CASSSRGYEQYF
j_gene: TRBJ1-2; abundance: NA; d_gene: TRBD1; v_gene: TRBV19; CDR3nt: TGTGCCAGTAGTTCCGGACGACAGGGGGTCCTCTATGGCTACACCTTC; CDR3aa: CASSSGRQGVLYGYTF
j_gene: TRBJ1-2; abundance: NA; d_gene: NA; v_gene: TRBV7-8; CDR3nt: TGTGCCAGCAGCTTAGGGGCCTTTGGGCAGGGCAATGGCTACACCTTC; CDR3aa: CASSLGAFGQGNGYTF
j_gene: TRBJ2-7; abundance: NA; d_gene: TRBD2; v_gene: TRBV6-1; CDR3nt: TGTGCTAGCAGATTTAGCGGGGGGTCGGGCGAGCAGTACTTC; CDR3aa: CASRFSGGSGEQYF
j_gene: TRBJ1-3; abundance: NA; d_gene: NA; v_gene: TRBV4-1; CDR3nt: TGCGCCAGCAGCCAGGAGACAGTCTCTGGAAACACCATATATTTT; CDR3aa: CASSQETVSGNTIYF
j_gene: TRBJ2-1; abundance: NA; d_gene: TRBD2; v_gene: TRBV6-5; CDR3nt: TGTGCCAGCAGTGCGGGGGGGCTAATCGAGCAGTTCTTC; CDR3aa: CASSAGGLIEQFF
j_gene: TRBJ2-3; abundance: NA; d_gene: TRBD2; v_gene: TRBV4-1; CDR3nt: TGCGCCAGCAGCTTATACCCCCGGAATAGCGGGGAAAGCACAGATACGCAGTATTTT; CDR3aa: CASSLYPRNSGESTDTQYF
j_gene: TRBJ2-3; abundance: once; d_gene: TRBD1; v_gene: TRBV2; CDR3nt: TGTGCCAGCAGTGAAGAACACGGACAGGGACGCTATACGCAGTATTTT; CDR3aa: CASSEEHGQGRYTQYF
j_gene: TRBJ2-7; abundance: once; d_gene: TRBD2; v_gene: TRBV4-1; CDR3nt: TGCGCCAGCAGCCAAGTGGCCCGGACTAGCGGCTACGAGCAGTACTTC; CDR3aa: CASSQVARTSGYEQYF
j_gene: TRBJ1-4; abundance: NA; d_gene: NA; v_gene: TRBV7-2; CDR3nt: TGTGCCAGCAGCGCCCCCGACAAACAAAATGAAAAACTGTTTTTT; CDR3aa: CASSAPDKQNEKLFF
j_gene: TRBJ1-2; abundance: NA; d_gene: NA; v_gene: TRBV5-6; CDR3nt: TGTGCCAGCACATGGGGAGGACGTAGCTCTAACTATGGCTACACCTTC; CDR3aa: CASTWGGRSSNYGYTF
j_gene: TRBJ2-5; abundance: NA; d_gene: TRBD2; v_gene: TRBV5-1; CDR3nt: TGCGCCAGCAGCTTTTCTAGCGGGGGGGCTCGAGAGACCCAGTACTTC; CDR3aa: CASSFSSGGARETQYF
j_gene: TRBJ1-1; abundance: NA; d_gene: TRBD1; v_gene: TRBV6-5; CDR3nt: TGTGCCAGCAGTCCCCCAGGGGGCTGGACTGAAGCTTTCTTT; CDR3aa: CASSPPGGWTEAFF
j_gene: TRBJ1-3; abundance: NA; d_gene: TRBD1; v_gene: TRBV7-2; CDR3nt: TGTGCCAGCAGCCCAAACAGGGGCTCTGGAAACACCATATATTTT; CDR3aa: CASSPNRGSGNTIYF
j_gene: TRBJ2-7; abundance: few; d_gene: NA; v_gene: TRBV6-1; CDR3nt: TGTGCCAGCAGTGAAGTTCCGGGGGGCGGGGAGCAGTACTTC; CDR3aa: CASSEVPGGGEQYF
j_gene: TRBJ2-3; abundance: NA; d_gene: TRBD1; v_gene: TRBV27; CDR3nt: TGTGCCAGCAAACTCACCCGGGACAGGGGGCCAGATACGCAGTATTTT; CDR3aa: CASKLTRDRGPDTQYF
j_gene: TRBJ2-1; abundance: NA; d_gene: TRBD1; v_gene: TRBV4-1; CDR3nt: TGCGCCAGCAGCCAAGATCGACAGGGGGGGTTCAATGAGCAGTTCTTC; CDR3aa: CASSQDRQGGFNEQFF
j_gene: TRBJ1-1; abundance: NA; d_gene: TRBD1; v_gene: TRBV5-6; CDR3nt: TGTGCCAGCAGCCTACGGGACAGGGAGAGCACTGAAGCTTTCTTT; CDR3aa: CASSLRDRESTEAFF
j_gene: TRBJ2-6; abundance: NA; d_gene: TRBD2; v_gene: TRBV2; CDR3nt: TGTGCCAGCAGCGGACGGGGGAGGGGAAACTCTGGGGCCAACGTCCTGACTTTC; CDR3aa: CASSGRGRGNSGANVLTF
j_gene: TRBJ1-6; abundance: NA; d_gene: TRBD1; v_gene: TRBV4-1; CDR3nt: TGCGCCAGCAGCCAACCGACAGGGAGCAATTCACCCCTCCACTTT; CDR3aa: CASSQPTGSNSPLHF
j_gene: TRBJ2-1; abundance: NA; d_gene: TRBD2; v_gene: TRBV10-1; CDR3nt: TGCGCCAGCAGCCTCGACCTAGCGGGGGGGCGCAATGAGCAGTTCTTC; CDR3aa: CASSLDLAGGRNEQFF
j_gene: TRBJ2-1; abundance: NA; d_gene: TRBD1; v_gene: TRBV6-1; CDR3nt: TGTGCCAGCATACCGGGACAGGGAACCGATGAGCAGTTCTTC; CDR3aa: CASIPGQGTDEQFF
j_gene: TRBJ1-5; abundance: few; d_gene: TRBD1; v_gene: TRBV30; CDR3nt: TGTGCCTGGAGTGGAGGACAGGGGGCTACGCAGCCCCAGCATTTT; CDR3aa: CAWSGGQGATQPQHF
j_gene: TRBJ2-7; abundance: NA; d_gene: TRBD2; v_gene: TRBV7-3; CDR3nt: TGTGCCAGCAGCCCGACTAGCGGGAACTACGAGCAGTACTTC; CDR3aa: CASSPTSGNYEQYF
j_gene: TRBJ1-6; abundance: once; d_gene: NA; v_gene: TRBV6-5; CDR3nt: TGTGCCAGCAGTTCCCGGGTCCTGTCTTTGTCACCCCTCCACTTT; CDR3aa: CASSSRVLSLSPLHF